The rows below give T cell receptor beta chains drawn from one sample of a study of early T cells in non-severe SARS-CoV-2 infection. TCRdb analysed the 5' RACE reads with MiXCR anew, one entry per CDR3 protein. The top ten clones hold approximately 7% of a sample with tens of thousands of distinct CDR3 sequences, about 12% of them seen once. Sequences were obtained from whole blood. These TCRs come from an adult who was a healthcare worker with PCR-confirmed SARS-CoV-2 infection or an uninfected control (not recorded which). Each CDR3 is given with its conserved first and last residue. A D gene is named only where the DNA matches it firmly. Not all rows give a size; the values are once, few, many and, for expanded clones, a class.

.	.	TRBJ1-1	TRBV23-1	CASSQSRRGSTEAFF	TGCGCCAGCAGTCAATCCCGGCGGGGAAGTACTGAAGCTTTCTTT
.	.	TRBJ2-1	TRBV24-1	CATSDSAGQRVRAGQYNVQFF	TGTGCCACCAGTGATTCGGCGGGACAGCGAGTTCGAGCTGGGCAATACAATGTGCAGTTCTTC
.	.	TRBJ1-4	TRBV6-2/TRBV6-3	CASSYVIGEKLFF	TGTGCCAGCAGTTACGTAATCGGGGAAAAACTGTTTTTT
.	.	TRBJ1-2	TRBV6-6	CASSYVSGSNYGYTF	TGTGCCAGCAGTTACGTGTCAGGGTCTAACTATGGCTACACCTTC
.	few	TRBJ1-1	TRBV5-5	CASTHQAENTEAFF	TGTGCCAGCACCCATCAGGCGGAGAACACTGAAGCTTTCTTT
.	.	TRBJ2-3	TRBV11-1	CASSSRTRTDTQYF	TGTGCCAGCAGCTCCAGGACCCGGACAGATACGCAGTATTTT
.	.	TRBJ1-3	TRBV29-1	CSVGDASTIYF	TGCAGCGTTGGGGACGCGAGCACCATATATTTT
TRBD1	.	TRBJ2-5	TRBV7-6	CASSLRLGGSETQYF	TGTGCCAGCAGCTTACGGTTAGGGGGCAGTGAGACCCAGTACTTC
TRBD1	.	TRBJ1-2	TRBV30	CAWSVGLGQSYGYTF	TGTGCCTGGAGTGTAGGCCTGGGACAGAGCTATGGCTACACCTTC
.	.	TRBJ2-5	TRBV29-1	CSVVRAGWETQYF	TGCAGCGTTGTGCGTGCGGGATGGGAGACCCAGTACTTC
.	many	TRBJ1-5	TRBV20-1	CSATRGGAIIYQPQHF	TGCAGTGCTACACGTGGAGGGGCGATCATATATCAGCCCCAGCATTTT
.	few	TRBJ2-5	TRBV12-3/TRBV12-4	CASRLDQNQETQYF	TGTGCCAGCAGATTAGACCAAAACCAAGAGACCCAGTACTTC
TRBD2	.	TRBJ2-7	TRBV27	CASSPAGGRPEQYF	TGTGCCAGCAGCCCCGCGGGAGGGCGTCCCGAGCAGTACTTC
.	.	TRBJ2-2	TRBV20-1	CSAQRRAPYTGELFF	TGCAGTGCTCAACGAAGGGCTCCTTACACCGGGGAGCTGTTTTTT
TRBD2	.	TRBJ2-5	TRBV5-4	CASSLGTRSQETQYF	TGTGCCAGCAGCCTGGGGACTAGGAGTCAAGAGACCCAGTACTTC
TRBD2	.	TRBJ2-1	TRBV12-3/TRBV12-4	CASSLLAGGYNEQFF	TGTGCCAGCAGTTTGTTAGCGGGAGGGTACAATGAGCAGTTCTTC
TRBD1	many	TRBJ2-6	TRBV9	CASSVGDRGLAF	TGTGCCAGCAGCGTAGGGGACAGGGGCCTGGCTTTC
.	.	TRBJ2-7	TRBV4-3	CASSRDLDYEQYF	TGCGCCAGCAGTCGGGACTTGGACTACGAGCAGTACTTC
TRBD1	.	TRBJ1-1	TRBV5-1	CASSYRGWTTEAFF	TGCGCCAGCAGCTACAGGGGTTGGACCACTGAAGCTTTCTTT
.	.	TRBJ2-7	TRBV4-3	CASSQDLTRKEREQYF	TGCGCCAGCAGCCAAGATCTCACTAGGAAGGAACGCGAGCAGTACTTC
TRBD1	many	TRBJ2-1	TRBV11-1	CASRGQGNEQFF	TGTGCCAGCAGGGGACAGGGAAATGAGCAGTTCTTC
.	.	TRBJ2-5	TRBV29-1	CSVESGGTQYF	TGCAGCGTTGAGTCCGGGGGGACCCAGTACTTC
.	many	TRBJ1-2	TRBV29-1	CSVDPGGPYGYTF	TGCAGCGTTGATCCGGGGGGGCCGTATGGCTACACCTTC
.	.	TRBJ1-1	TRBV6-5	CASSYLTPSTEAFF	TGTGCCAGCAGTTATTTAACTCCGTCGACTGAAGCTTTCTTT
.	few	TRBJ2-3	TRBV5-1	CASSPLATDTQYF	TGCGCCAGCAGCCCGCTTGCTACAGATACGCAGTATTTT
TRBD2	.	TRBJ2-4	TRBV4-1	CASSQSGLMDIQYF	TGCGCCAGCAGCCAATCGGGACTAATGGACATTCAGTACTTC
.	few	TRBJ1-5	TRBV6-2/TRBV6-3	CASSYFGGSQPQHF	TGTGCCAGCAGTTACTTTGGGGGCTCTCAGCCCCAGCATTTT
TRBD1	few	TRBJ1-1	TRBV25-1	CASSAPPHRGLIEAFF	TGTGCCAGCAGTGCCCCTCCCCACAGGGGGCTAATTGAAGCTTTCTTT
TRBD2	.	TRBJ2-3	TRBV20-1	CSAPRLATSTDTQYF	TGCAGTGCTCCCCGACTAGCGACTAGCACAGATACGCAGTATTTT
.	.	TRBJ1-1	TRBV5-1	CASSYNGPRRTEAFF	TGCGCCAGCAGCTACAACGGCCCCAGGAGGACTGAAGCTTTCTTT
.	.	TRBJ1-6	TRBV7-7	CASSPGFNSPLHF	TGTGCTAGCAGCCCGGGATTTAATTCACCCCTCCACTTT
TRBD2	few	TRBJ2-1	TRBV20-1	CSATAGGPGEQFF	TGCAGTGCTACAGCGGGAGGGCCGGGTGAGCAGTTCTTC
.	few	TRBJ1-5	TRBV18	CASSYGRSSNQPQHF	TGTGCCAGCTCGTATGGACGGAGTAGCAATCAGCCCCAGCATTTT
.	.	TRBJ1-2	TRBV4-1	CASRSPQLFRGYGYTF	TGCGCCAGCAGGTCCCCGCAGTTGTTCCGGGGCTATGGCTACACCTTC
.	.	TRBJ1-2	TRBV12-2	CASRLNRGYTF	TGTGCAAGTCGCCTAAACAGGGGCTACACCTTC
TRBD2	few	TRBJ2-3	TRBV4-3	CASSQDLAGVDTQYF	TGCGCCAGCAGCCAAGATCTAGCGGGAGTTGATACGCAGTATTTT
.	.	TRBJ2-7	TRBV4-1	CASSQDAQRPAPTYEQYF	TGCGCCAGCAGCCAAGATGCCCAGCGGCCTGCGCCAACCTACGAGCAGTACTTC
.	.	TRBJ2-2	TRBV5-6	CASSPLTQRTNTGELFF	TGTGCCAGCAGCCCCCTGACTCAGAGGACGAACACCGGGGAGCTGTTTTTT
TRBD2	many	TRBJ2-3	TRBV5-1	CASRRREGLTDTQYF	TGCGCCAGCAGAAGGCGGGAGGGCCTCACAGATACGCAGTATTTT
.	few	TRBJ1-1	TRBV6-5	CASSPTRAGANTEAFF	TGTGCCAGCAGCCCCACACGGGCAGGGGCGAACACTGAAGCTTTCTTT
.	.	TRBJ2-5	TRBV24-1	CATSDPRDYQETQYF	TGTGCCACCAGTGACCCCAGGGATTACCAAGAGACCCAGTACTTC
.	.	TRBJ2-3	TRBV20-1	CSASSARDTKTQYF	TGCAGTGCGTCTAGCGCCCGGGACACCAAAACGCAGTATTTT
.	few	TRBJ2-7	TRBV7-6	CASSPRDDEQYF	TGTGCCAGCAGCCCGAGGGACGACGAGCAGTACTTC
.	.	TRBJ1-2	TRBV30	CAWSRQVLENYGYTF	TGTGCCTGGAGTCGACAGGTGCTTGAGAACTATGGCTACACCTTC
TRBD2	few	TRBJ2-3	TRBV7-2	CASSTIAGEGTQYF	TGTGCCAGCAGCACAATAGCGGGAGAGGGTACGCAGTATTTT
TRBD2	few	TRBJ2-1	TRBV29-1	CSARTSGPHNEQFF	TGCAGCGCTCGGACTAGCGGGCCTCACAATGAGCAGTTCTTC
TRBD2	.	TRBJ2-7	TRBV20-1	CSASAGGFPYEQYF	TGCAGTGCTTCCGCGGGGGGGTTTCCCTACGAGCAGTACTTC
.	.	TRBJ2-2	TRBV7-2	CASGQRTNTGELFF	TGTGCCAGCGGCCAAAGAACGAACACCGGGGAGCTGTTTTTT
TRBD1	few	TRBJ2-3	TRBV7-7	CASSFRPNSQGTDTQYF	TGTGCTAGCAGCTTCCGCCCGAACTCACAGGGGACAGATACGCAGTATTTT
.	.	TRBJ2-1	TRBV9	CASSPHGTLPYNEQFF	TGTGCCAGCAGCCCTCATGGGACTCTTCCCTACAATGAGCAGTTCTTC
.	.	TRBJ2-3	TRBV19	CASSIDTSGADTQYF	TGTGCCAGTAGTATTGACACCTCAGGGGCGGATACGCAGTATTTT